The clone carrying this T cell receptor beta chain was observed a single time. Its antigen is currently unknown. CDR1 is GTSNPN, CDR2 SVGIG, per germline (reference sequence). V lost 2 bases to trimming and J lost 5 bases; unmatched junction nucleotides: 7. CDR3 length: 14 amino acids. This entry comes from a study of cytomegalovirus exposure and HLA in healthy donors. The primer mix had 60 Vbeta and 13 Jbeta primers. Here immunoSEQ multiplex PCR was the method, and the copy in TCRdb shows in-frame clones only, minus some. The table has approximately 220,000 clones, about 83% seen once. Findings of the study overall: Certain sequence variants were highly shared and formed a cluster, and this cluster was likely a sequencing artifact. In a later analysis, TCR association rates varied by HLA locus: DRB1 most, HLA-C fewest. Immune exposure information comprised only CMV serostatus.

The chain is built from TRBV30 and TRBJ2-5, with 8 bases aligning to TRBD2. Specimen: PBMCs. This receptor was identified in a girl aged 10 to 17 in good health and CMV-seronegative. This CDR3 reads CAWSTAGVPETQYF. As DNA, the CDR3 is TGTGCCTGGAGTACAGCGGGAGTTCCCGAGACCCAGTACTTC. Looking up the rest from reference TRBV30 and TRBJ2-5 gives the full variable domain: SQTIHQWPATLVQPVGSPLSLECTVEGTSNPNLYWYRQAAGRGLQLLFYSVGIGQISSEVPQNLSASRPQDRQFILSSKKLLLSDSGFYLCAWSTAGVPETQYFGPGTRLLVL.